This TCR beta chain was obtained from a study of beta chain features in type 1 diabetes. Expressed TCRB transcripts were sequenced, since all the RNA that had been isolated was reverse transcribed. This table comes from immunoSEQ multiplex PCR, and its TCRdb copy is limited to in-frame clones, with some not included. This table has roughly 250,000 clones, about a fifth appearing once. V lost 5 bases and J lost 7, with 20 bases in between. Germline V CDR1 and CDR2: KGHSH, LQKENI. This CDR3 is 15 amino acids long. Study-wide results and limits: All four CD4+ subsets of Type 1 diabetes patients contained TCRB CDR3s that were moderately but significantly shorter. Any HLA-type effect on TCRB rearrangement remained unresolved here.

This clone was seen a handful of times. Antigen: not known. The TCR comes from a woman aged 40-49 years with type 1 diabetes. The chain is built from TRBV18 and TRBJ2-5; perhaps TRBD2 as D (5 bases). The sample comprised naive CD4+ T cells from blood. In DNA form, the CDR3 reads TGTGCCAGCTCATCACGAGCGAGAAACGAGGGGACCCAGTACTTC. Encoded protein: CASSSRARNEGTQYF.